This T cell receptor (beta chain) was identified in a study of T cells after yellow fever vaccination. TCRdb passed the 5' RACE reads through MiXCR, listing each CDR3 protein once. This table holds about 240,000 distinct CDR3 sequences, less than 9% found once. This clonotype was observed at least ten times. The CDR3 totals 15 residues. V was pared by 4 bases and J by 8 bases, with 5 bases of the junction left unmatched. The sequencing here drew on CD4+ T cells sorted from PBMCs, taken 15 days after the yellow fever booster vaccination. The sequence was collected from a young man who received the YFV17D yellow fever vaccine. The chain uses TRBV23-1 and TRBJ2-1; TRBD2 agrees at 13 bases. TRBV23-1 is an ORF, and what it does is uncertain. The CDR3 bases are TGCGCCAGCAGTCGTACTAGCGGGAGGGTGGATGAGCAGTTCTTC. This sequence encodes CASSRTSGRVDEQFF.